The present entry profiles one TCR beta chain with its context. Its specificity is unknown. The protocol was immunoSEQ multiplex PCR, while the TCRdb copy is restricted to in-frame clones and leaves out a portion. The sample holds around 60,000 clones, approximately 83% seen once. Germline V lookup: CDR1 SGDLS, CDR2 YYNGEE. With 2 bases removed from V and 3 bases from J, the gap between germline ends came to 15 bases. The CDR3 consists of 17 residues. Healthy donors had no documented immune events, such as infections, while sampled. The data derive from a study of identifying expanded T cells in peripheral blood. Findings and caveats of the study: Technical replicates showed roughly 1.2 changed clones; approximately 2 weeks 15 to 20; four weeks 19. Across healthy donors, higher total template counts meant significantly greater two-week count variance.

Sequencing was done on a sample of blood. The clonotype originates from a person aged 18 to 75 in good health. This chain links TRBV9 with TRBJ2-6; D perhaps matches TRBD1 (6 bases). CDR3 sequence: CASSVTGAPVGANVLTF. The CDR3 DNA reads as TGTGCCAGCAGCGTGACAGGCGCGCCCGTTGGGGCCAACGTCCTGACTTTC.